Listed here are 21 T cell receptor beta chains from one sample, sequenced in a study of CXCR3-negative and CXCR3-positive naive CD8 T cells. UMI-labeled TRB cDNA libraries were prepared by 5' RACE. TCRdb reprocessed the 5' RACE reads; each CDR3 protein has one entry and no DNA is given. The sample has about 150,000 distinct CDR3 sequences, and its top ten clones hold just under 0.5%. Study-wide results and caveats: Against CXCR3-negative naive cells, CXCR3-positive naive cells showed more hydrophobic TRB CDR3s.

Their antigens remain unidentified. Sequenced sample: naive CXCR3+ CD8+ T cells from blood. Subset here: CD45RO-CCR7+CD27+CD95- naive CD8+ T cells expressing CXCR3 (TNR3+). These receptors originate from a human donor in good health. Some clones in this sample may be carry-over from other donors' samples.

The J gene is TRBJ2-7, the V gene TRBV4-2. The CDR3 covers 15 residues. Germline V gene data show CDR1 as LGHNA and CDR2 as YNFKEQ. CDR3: CASSQVIGFDDEQYF.

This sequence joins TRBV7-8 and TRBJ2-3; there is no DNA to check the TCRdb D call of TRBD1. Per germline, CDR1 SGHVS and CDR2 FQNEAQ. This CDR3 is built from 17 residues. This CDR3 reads CASSLGLGGSGTDTQYF.

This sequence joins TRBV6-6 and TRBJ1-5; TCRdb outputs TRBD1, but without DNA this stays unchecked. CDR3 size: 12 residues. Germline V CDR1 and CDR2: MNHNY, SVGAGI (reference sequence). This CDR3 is CATGQSNQPQHF.

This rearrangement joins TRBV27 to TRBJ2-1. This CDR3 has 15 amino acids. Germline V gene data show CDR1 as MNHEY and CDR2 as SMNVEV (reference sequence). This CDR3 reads CASSLEGVAYNEQFF.

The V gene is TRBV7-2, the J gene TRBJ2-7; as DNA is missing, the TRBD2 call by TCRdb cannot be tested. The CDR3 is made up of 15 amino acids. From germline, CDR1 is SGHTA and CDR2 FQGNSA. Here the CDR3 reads CASSLIAGVGYEQYF.

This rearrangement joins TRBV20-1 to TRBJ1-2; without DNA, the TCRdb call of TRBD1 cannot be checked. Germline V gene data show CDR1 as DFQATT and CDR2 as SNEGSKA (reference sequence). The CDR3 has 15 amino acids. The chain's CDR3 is CSAKILDRGRDGYTF.

CDR3 loop: CASSDPRGDEQFF. The chain couples TRBV28 to TRBJ2-1; TCRdb returns TRBD1, unconfirmable since there is no DNA. Germline assignment: CDR1 MDHEN and CDR2 SYDVKM. This CDR3 has 13 amino acids.

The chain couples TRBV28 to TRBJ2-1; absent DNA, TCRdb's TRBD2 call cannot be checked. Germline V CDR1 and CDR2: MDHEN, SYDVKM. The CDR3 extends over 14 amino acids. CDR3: CASTLAGGPNEQFF.

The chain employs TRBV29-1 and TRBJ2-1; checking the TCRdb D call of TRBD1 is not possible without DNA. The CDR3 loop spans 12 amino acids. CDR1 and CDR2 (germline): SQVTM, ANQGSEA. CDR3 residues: CSVPTGYHEQFF.

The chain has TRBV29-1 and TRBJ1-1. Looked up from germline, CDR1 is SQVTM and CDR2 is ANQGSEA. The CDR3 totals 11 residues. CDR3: CSVGVNTEAFF.

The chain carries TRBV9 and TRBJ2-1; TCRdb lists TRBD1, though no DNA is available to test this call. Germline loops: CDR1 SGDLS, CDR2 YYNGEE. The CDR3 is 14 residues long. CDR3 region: CASSVGSGSNEQFF.

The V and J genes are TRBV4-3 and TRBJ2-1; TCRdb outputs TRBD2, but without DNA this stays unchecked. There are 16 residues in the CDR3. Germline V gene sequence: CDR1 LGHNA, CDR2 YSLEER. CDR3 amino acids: CASSQDVVPLYNEQFF.

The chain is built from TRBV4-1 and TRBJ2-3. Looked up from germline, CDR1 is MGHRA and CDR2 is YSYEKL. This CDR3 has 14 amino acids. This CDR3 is CASSPSDITDTQYF.

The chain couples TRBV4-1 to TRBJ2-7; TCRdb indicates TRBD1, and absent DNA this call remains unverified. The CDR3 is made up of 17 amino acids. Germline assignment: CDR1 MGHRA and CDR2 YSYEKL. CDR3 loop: CASSQENPGTGIYEQYF.

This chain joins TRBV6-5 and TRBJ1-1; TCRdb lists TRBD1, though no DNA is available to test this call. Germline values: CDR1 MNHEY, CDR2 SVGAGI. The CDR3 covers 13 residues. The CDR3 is CASSYSAGNEAFF.

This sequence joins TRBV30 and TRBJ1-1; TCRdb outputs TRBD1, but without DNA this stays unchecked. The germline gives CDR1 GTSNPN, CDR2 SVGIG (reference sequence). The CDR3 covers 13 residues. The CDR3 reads CALWDSLNTEAFF. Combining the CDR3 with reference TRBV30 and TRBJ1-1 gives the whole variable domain SQTIHQWPATLVQPVGSPLSLECTVEGTSNPNLYWYRQAAGRGLQLLFYSVGIGQISSEVPQNLSASRPQDRQFILSSKKLLLSDSGFYLCALWDSLNTEAFFGQGTRLTVV.

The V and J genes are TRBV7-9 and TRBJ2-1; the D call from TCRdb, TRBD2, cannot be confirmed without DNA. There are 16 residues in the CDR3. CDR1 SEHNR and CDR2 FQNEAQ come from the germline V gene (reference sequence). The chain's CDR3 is CASSSDLAEAYNEQFF.

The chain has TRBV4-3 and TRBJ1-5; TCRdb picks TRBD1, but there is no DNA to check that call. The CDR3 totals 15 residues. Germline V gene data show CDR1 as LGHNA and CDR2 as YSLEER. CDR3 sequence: CASSQGTGWNQPQHF.

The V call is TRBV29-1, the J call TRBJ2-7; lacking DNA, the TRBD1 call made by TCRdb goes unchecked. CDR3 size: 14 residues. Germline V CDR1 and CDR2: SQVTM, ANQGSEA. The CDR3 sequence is CSVVSLQGAYEQYF.

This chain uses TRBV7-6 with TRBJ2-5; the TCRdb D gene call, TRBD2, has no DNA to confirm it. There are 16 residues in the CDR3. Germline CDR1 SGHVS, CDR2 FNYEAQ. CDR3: CASSVTSGGLQETQYF. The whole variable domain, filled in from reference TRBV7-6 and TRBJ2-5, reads GAGVSQSPRYKVTKRGQDVALRCDPISGHVSLYWYRQALGQGPEFLTYFNYEAQQDKSGLPNDRFSAERPEGSISTLTIQRTEQRDSAMYRCASSVTSGGLQETQYFGPGTRLLVL.

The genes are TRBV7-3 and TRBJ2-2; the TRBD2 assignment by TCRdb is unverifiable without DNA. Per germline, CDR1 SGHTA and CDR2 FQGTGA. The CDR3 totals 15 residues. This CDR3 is CASSWRAEGTGELFF.